This TCR beta chain was obtained from a study of blood T cell repertoires in COVID-19. Across the study: PBMCs, B-cell-depleted T cells, or T cells were the source of the cDNA or gDNA that made up the material.

Germline CDR1 is SGHAT and CDR2 is FQNNGV. The CDR3 has 15 residues. As for this clone: The junction departs from germline at one end; a sequencing error may be responsible.

Method: immunoSEQ multiplex PCR; TCRdb's copy keeps in-frame clones and lacks some. Among 95,000 to 120,000 clones listed, around 85% were seen once. The origin of this receptor is a human donor in a cohort sampled during active COVID-19. Sequences were obtained from peripheral blood. This chain uses TRBV11-2 with TRBJ2-5; TRBD2 matches at 11 bases. DNA for the CDR3: TGTGCCAGCAGTTTAGCGGGGGGGCATCAAGAGACCCAGTACTTC. Residues: CASSLAGGHQETQYF.